The next 9 T cell receptor beta chains were all read from a single sample in a study of blood T cell repertoires in COVID-19. TCRdb keeps only in-frame clones here, not all; method: immunoSEQ multiplex PCR. Seen here are roughly 250,000 clones, over 80% observed once, and the top ten hold approximately 3.3%. The specimen was peripheral blood. These receptors all stem from a woman aged 40 to 50 with acute or convalescent COVID-19.

This sequence joins TRBV2 and TRBJ1-1, with a possible D match to TRBD1 (6 bases). This CDR3 has 12 residues. Germline V CDR1 and CDR2: SNHLY, FYNNEI. Between the trimmed V and J ends, which lost 5 bases and 10 bases, there was a span of 14 bases. For the CDR3, the DNA is TGTGCCAGCAGTACCGGACAGCCTCGAGCTTTCTTT. Its protein is CASSTGQPRAFF.

This chain uses TRBV6-6 with TRBJ1-1; 7 nucleotides align to TRBD1. Germline V CDR1 and CDR2: MNHNY, SVGAGI (reference sequence). The CDR3 is 13 residues long. Trimming cost V 5 bases and J 6 bases; bases outside gene matches: 6. CDR3 region: CASSHTGAAEAFF. The CDR3 nucleotides are TGTGCCAGCAGTCATACAGGGGCAGCTGAAGCTTTCTTT.

This chain links TRBV10-2 with TRBJ1-4; TRBD1 is a possible D gene (5 bases). The CDR3 loop spans 14 amino acids. Per the germline V gene, CDR1 is WSHSY and CDR2 is SAAADI. Trimming took 6 bases from V and 6 from J, leaving 14 bases between them. The CDR3 reads CASSRGARDEKLFF. The CDR3 coding sequence is TGCGCCAGCAGCCGTGGGGCCAGGGATGAAAAACTGTTTTTT.

The chain carries TRBV27 and TRBJ1-1; no firm D call. Germline lookup yields CDR1 MNHEY and CDR2 SMNVEV (reference sequence). There are 15 residues in the CDR3. V was pared by 6 bases and J by 5 bases, with 19 bases between. The CDR3 DNA is TGTGCCAGCAGGGCCGGGGTGGCGGTGAGAACTGAAGCTTTCTTT. Its translation is CASRAGVAVRTEAFF.

Remarks on this clone: Within the sample, other DNA sequences also encode this same CDR3. The rearrangement links TRBV19 to TRBJ1-3; D uncertain. Germline CDR1 reads LNHDA; CDR2 reads SQIVND (reference sequence). CDR3 length: 18 residues. Trimming removed 3 bases at V and 1 base at J, with 19 bases between. CDR3 amino acids: CASSILAGSLTSGNTIYF. As DNA, the CDR3 is TGTGCCAGTAGTATCCTGGCAGGCTCCTTAACTTCTGGAAACACCATATATTTT.

The gene calls are TRBV18 and TRBJ1-1, with D perhaps TRBD1 (6 bases). Germline CDR1 and CDR2: KGHSH and LQKENI. The ends were cut back, 6 bases at V and 4 bases at J, with 18 bases in the middle. There are 15 residues in the CDR3. CDR3 sequence: CASSPSQRGTTEAFF. The CDR3 DNA sequence: TGTGCCAGCTCCCCTTCCCAGAGGGGGACCACTGAAGCTTTCTTT.

The V call is TRBV5-4, the J call TRBJ2-5, with TRBD2 matching 7 bases. The CDR3 has 15 residues. Germline V gene data show CDR1 as SGHNT and CDR2 as YYREEE (reference sequence). V dropped 0 bases and J dropped 2; count of bases not matched to a gene: 4. CDR3 nucleotide sequence: TGTGCCAGCAGCTTGGGACTGGGACTACAAGAGACCCAGTACTTC. Translation gives CASSLGLGLQETQYF. Complete variable domain (other parts from reference TRBV5-4 and TRBJ2-5): ETGVTQSPTHLIKTRGQQVTLRCSSQSGHNTVSWYQQALGQGPQFIFQYYREEENGRGNFPPRFSGLQFPNYSSELNVNALELDDSALYLCASSLGLGLQETQYFGPGTRLLVL.

The chain is built from TRBV5-1 and TRBJ1-4; 10 bases match TRBD1. Trimming removed 5 bases from V and 8 bases from J; junction bases left unmatched: 12. The CDR3 loop spans 16 amino acids. Germline V CDR1 and CDR2: SGHRS, YFSETQ. The CDR3 DNA reads TGCGCCAGCAGTCATGGAAACCGGGACAGGGGAGAAAAACTGTTTTTT. It specifies CASSHGNRDRGEKLFF.

V is TRBV4-1 and J is TRBJ2-3; tentatively, D is TRBD1 (6 bases). Germline V gene lookup returns CDR1 MGHRA and CDR2 YSYEKL. Trimming shortened V by 3 bases and J by 5 bases, and 15 bases separated the two germline ends. The CDR3 is 15 residues long. This chain's CDR3 is CASSQLDGGQDTQYF. In nucleotides, the CDR3 is TGCGCCAGCAGCCAGTTAGATGGGGGCCAAGATACGCAGTATTTT.